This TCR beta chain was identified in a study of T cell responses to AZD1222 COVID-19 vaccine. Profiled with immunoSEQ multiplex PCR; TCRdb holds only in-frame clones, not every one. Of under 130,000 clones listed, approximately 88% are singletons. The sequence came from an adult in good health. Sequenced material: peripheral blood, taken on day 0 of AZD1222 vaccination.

CDR3 protein: CASSSEGQAYPYEQYF. The CDR3, as DNA: TGTGCCAGCAGTTCTGAGGGACAGGCTTACCCCTACGAGCAGTACTTC. This chain connects TRBV6-5 to TRBJ2-7, with TRBD1 matching over 8 bases. The V gene end was trimmed by 4 bases and the J gene end by 2 bases; junction bases not matched to a gene: 10. The V gene's germline CDR1 is MNHEY and CDR2 SVGAGI. The length of the CDR3 is 16 residues.